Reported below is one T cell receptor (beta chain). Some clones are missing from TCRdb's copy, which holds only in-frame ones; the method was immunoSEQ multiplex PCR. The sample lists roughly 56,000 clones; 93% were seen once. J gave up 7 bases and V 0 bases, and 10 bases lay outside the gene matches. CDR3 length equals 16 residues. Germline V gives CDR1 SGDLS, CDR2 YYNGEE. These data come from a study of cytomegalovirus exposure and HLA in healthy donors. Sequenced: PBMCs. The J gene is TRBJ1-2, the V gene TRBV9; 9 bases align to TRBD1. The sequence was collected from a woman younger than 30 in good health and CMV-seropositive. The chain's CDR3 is CASSVGDRELLTGYTF. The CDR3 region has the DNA TGTGCCAGCAGCGTAGGGGACAGGGAATTGCTCACTGGCTACACCTTC.